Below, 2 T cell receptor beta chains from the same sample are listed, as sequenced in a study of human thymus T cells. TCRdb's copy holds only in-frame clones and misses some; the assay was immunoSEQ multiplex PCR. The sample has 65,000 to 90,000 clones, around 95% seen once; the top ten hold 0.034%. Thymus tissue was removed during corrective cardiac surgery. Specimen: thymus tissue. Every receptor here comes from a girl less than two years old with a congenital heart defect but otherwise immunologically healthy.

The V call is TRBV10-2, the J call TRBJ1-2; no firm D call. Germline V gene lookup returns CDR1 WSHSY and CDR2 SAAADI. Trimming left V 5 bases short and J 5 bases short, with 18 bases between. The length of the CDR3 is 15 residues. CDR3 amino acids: CASSPPPELGYGYTF. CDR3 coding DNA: TGCGCCAGCAGTCCCCCCCCGGAGTTGGGATATGGCTACACCTTC.

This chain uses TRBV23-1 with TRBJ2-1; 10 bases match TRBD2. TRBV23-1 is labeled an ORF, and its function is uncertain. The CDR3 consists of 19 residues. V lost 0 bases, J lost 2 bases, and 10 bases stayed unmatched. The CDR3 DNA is TGCGCCAGCAGTCAATCTGGGAGTAGCGGGAGGTTACCCTACAATGAGCAGTTCTTC. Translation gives CASSQSGSSGRLPYNEQFF.